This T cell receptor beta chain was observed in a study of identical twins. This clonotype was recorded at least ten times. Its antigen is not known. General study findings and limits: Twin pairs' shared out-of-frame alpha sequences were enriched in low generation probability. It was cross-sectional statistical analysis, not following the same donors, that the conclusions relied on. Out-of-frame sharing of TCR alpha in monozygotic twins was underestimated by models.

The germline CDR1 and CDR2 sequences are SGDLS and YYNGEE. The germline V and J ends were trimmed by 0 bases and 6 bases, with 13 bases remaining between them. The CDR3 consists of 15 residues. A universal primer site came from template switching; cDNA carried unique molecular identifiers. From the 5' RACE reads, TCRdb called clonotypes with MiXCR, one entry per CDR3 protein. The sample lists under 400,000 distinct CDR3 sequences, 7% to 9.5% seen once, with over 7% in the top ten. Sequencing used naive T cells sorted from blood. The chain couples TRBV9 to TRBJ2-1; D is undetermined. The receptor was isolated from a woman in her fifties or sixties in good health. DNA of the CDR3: TGTGCCAGCAGCGTAGAATGGGCCTCGTTCAATGAGCAGTTCTTC. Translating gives CASSVEWASFNEQFF.